This TCR beta chain was captured in a study of technical replicates of blood from several donors. This CDR3 comprises 18 residues. J lost 3 bases, V lost 1 base, and 6 bases had no gene match. The germline CDR1 and CDR2 sequences are MGHRA and YSYEKL. Sequencing used immunoSEQ multiplex PCR; TCRdb keeps in-frame clones, though not all of them. Here the sample spans 55,000 to 75,000 clones, over 85% being singletons. This receptor was identified in a human donor in good health. Some clones in this sample may be carry-over from other donors' samples. The sample was PBMCs. This chain connects TRBV4-1 to TRBJ2-1, with 13 bases aligning to TRBD2. DNA of the CDR3: TGCGCCAGCAGCCAAGGGGGGGGGACTAGCGGGAACTACAATGAGCAGTTCTTC. As protein: CASSQGGGTSGNYNEQFF.